This T cell receptor (beta chain) emerged from a study of blood T cells in healthy people across ages (dated by TCRdb to the mid-2010s). Turning to the overall study: In model experiments, roughly one uniquely barcoded TCR beta cDNA molecule per two T cells was captured by template switching. Age-related changes in TCR beta repertoire diversity were measured in the study by deep sequencing normalized with unique cDNA molecular identifiers. Four age groups were formed from the donors: young (average about 17 years), middle-aged (approximately 39), aged (62) and long-lived (less than 85). For two donors (one aged 18 to 30 and one aged 80 or older), the study analyzed two additional independent replicas of 1 million unique cDNA reads from the same blood draw. To avoid experimental bias, donors of different ages were distributed randomly across sequencing lanes.

The germline V gene (reference sequence) supplies CDR1 DFQATT and CDR2 SNEGSKA. The CDR3, cysteine through phenylalanine, is 13 amino acids long. The kept DNA is CDR3 alone, 39 bases in frame from the first base. Ends trimmed: V by 6 bases, J by 6 bases; bases unmatched to a gene: 4. Study-wide conclusions, independent of this receptor: Estimates of total diversity from one million sequenced T cells were regarded as lower bounds and underestimates. As age increased, observed TCR beta diversity per million T cells dropped in a roughly linear way, and a significant reduction was already evident by age 40. Because profiling used bulk unsorted PBMCs, naive and antigen-experienced compartments could not be compared conclusively. Compared with the aged group, more naive CD4+ T cells, fewer expanded clones and increased TCR diversity were shown by the long-lived group, suggesting age selection. There was a strong correlation between observed TCR beta diversity and the percentage of naive T cells measured by flow cytometry. The CMV infection status of donors was not known, potentially confounding age-related changes in expanded clonotypes.

The method behind the library was 5' RACE. Sequencing used an Illumina HiSeq 2500. A second about 6 to 11 cycle PCR used a sample-barcoded 5' primer and a J-beta primer mix. A template-switch 5' adaptor carrying 12 random nucleotides introduced a unique molecular identifier onto each TCR beta cDNA molecule. At least 2.5 million CDR3-containing paired-end reads were obtained from each sample. All of the RNA was converted into first-strand cDNA using the Mint cDNA synthesis kit, with a TRBC-specific oligonucleotide serving as the primer. All cDNA was treated with uracil-DNA glycosylase and then went through a first 18-cycle PCR with the universal primers M1SS and BC2_uni_R. The authors' analysis ran thus. Normalization of each sample was performed by random selection of 1 million high-quality reads, each carrying a distinct molecular identifier. Instead of being binned into consensus sequences, reads that shared molecular identifiers were thrown out. CDR3 identification, clonotype clustering and error correction used MiTCR with a Q25 quality threshold and the strictest error-elimination algorithm. A nonparametric unseen species model with Euler transformation was used to estimate lower-bound total TCR beta diversity. The public sequencing data were trimmed at Q25 with fastp and processed into clonotypes with MiXCR by TCRdb, which kept only in-frame beta chains. Each CDR3 protein gets just one entry, which takes the most common genes and DNA from the rows behind it. These V and J calls derive from TCRdb rather than the authors' analysis. The sample contains some 1.5 million distinct CDR3 sequences, 28% of them found a single time. 7.7% of the sample belongs to the ten largest clones.

The table lists this clonotype with many counts. Its antigen specificity is not known. No much larger clone exists at a distance of one base, and base qualities are not known. The donors were roughly 38 Caucasian individuals from Russia, aged 6 to 90 years, who were systemically healthy. Approximately 9 milliliters of peripheral blood were collected from each donor into EDTA-treated Vacutainer tubes. Ficoll-Paque density-gradient centrifugation was used to isolate PBMCs, with at least 6 million per sample. Total RNA was extracted from PBMCs with Trizol reagent, with at least 6 micrograms obtained per sample. The percentages of naive CD45RAhigh/CD27high T cells were determined by flow cytometry on a PBMC aliquot from every donor.

The chain is assembled from TRBV20-1 and TRBJ2-1, with 11 central nucleotides matching TRBD2. The sequencing input was blood. This receptor was obtained from a woman between 25 and 40 years old in good health. The CDR3: CSALGLAANEQFF. The nucleotide sequence reads TGCAGTGCCCTGGGACTAGCGGCCAATGAGCAGTTCTTC.